The sequence of this T cell receptor (beta chain) was determined in a study of beta chain features in type 1 diabetes. For the study at large: Patients looked much like healthy donors when it came to age, gender and cell yields.

This clone came up a few times. Its cognate antigen is unknown. Germline CDR1 reads KGHSH; CDR2 reads LQKENI. There are 13 residues in the CDR3. Trimming cost V 1 base and J 5 bases, with 8 bases left between them. Whole-study results and caveats: cDNA-based sequencing might over-represent cells highly expressing TCR. TCRB repertoires of naive, central memory and Treg cells appeared more similar among patients than among healthy donors.

One heparinised draw of blood, averaging roughly 110 mL, came from each donor. Sequenced material consisted of expressed TCRB transcripts (all of the isolated RNA was reverse transcribed). The table came from immunoSEQ multiplex PCR; TCRdb's copy has only in-frame clones and leaves some out. This table has about 470,000 clones, 30% appearing once. The sequence came from a man between 18 and 35 years old in good health. The rearrangement joins TRBV18 to TRBJ2-5; D is ambiguous. The sequenced sample consisted of naive CD4+ T cells from blood. CDR3 coding DNA: TGTGCCAGCTCACCACTGTTAAAGGAGACCCAGTACTTC. Translation gives CASSPLLKETQYF.